The T cell receptor (beta chain) under discussion was sequenced for a study of siplizumab effects on memory and regulatory T cells. Findings of the study overall: Significantly reduced by siplizumab was the cumulative frequency of alloreactive sequences, namely those traceable to unstimulated CD4+ memory cells. Siplizumab gave mappable alloreactive CD4+ clones an average Treg-derived fraction of about 69%, against around 30% in controls.

The CDR3 runs to 15 residues. CDR1 and CDR2 from the germline V gene are SGHDN and FVKESK. V lost 2 bases and J lost 3; bases outside the gene matches: 1. Assays examined approximately 9.1 x 10^4 TCR templates per sample. The table came from immunoSEQ multiplex PCR; TCRdb's copy has only in-frame clones and leaves some out. This sample has approximately 94,000 clones; about 94% occur once, and the top ten carry over 1%. A word on this clone: The antigen remains unidentified.

This TCR derives from a human donor in good health. The sequenced sample consisted of non-Treg CD4+ T cells sorted from blood. The V call is TRBV14, the J call TRBJ2-2; 9 bases line up with TRBD2. This chain's CDR3 is CASSQLAGDTGELFF. CDR3 in DNA: TGTGCCAGCAGCCAATTAGCGGGAGACACCGGGGAGCTGTTTTTT.